Listed below are T cell receptor beta chains from one sample, sequenced in a study of T cell responses to AZD1222 COVID-19 vaccine. Assay: immunoSEQ multiplex PCR; the TCRdb copy retains only in-frame clones and omits some. The sample consists of 140,000 to 150,000 clones, roughly 88% of them appearing once. The material sequenced was peripheral blood, taken 28 days after the second AZD1222 dose. The receptors were sampled from an adult who received the AZD1222 COVID-19 vaccine. CDR3s include the opening cysteine and the closing phenylalanine or tryptophan. The order of the fields is D gene, CDR3 length, J gene, clone size, V gene, CDR3 protein, CDR3 DNA. The D gene is left open where the match is weak. Size is omitted from some rows. Given values are once, few, many or a class for expanded clones.

d_gene: TRBD2; len: 15; j_gene: TRBJ2-1; abundance: NA; v_gene: TRBV5-1; CDR3aa: CASRQLAGGYNEQFF; CDR3nt: TGCGCCAGCAGGCAACTAGCGGGAGGGTACAATGAGCAGTTCTTC
d_gene: NA; len: 15; j_gene: TRBJ2-7; abundance: NA; v_gene: TRBV5-8; CDR3aa: CASSKGRTSSYEQYF; CDR3nt: TGTGCCAGCAGCAAGGGACGTACAAGCTCCTACGAGCAGTACTTC
d_gene: TRBD1; len: 20; j_gene: TRBJ1-5; abundance: few; v_gene: TRBV18; CDR3aa: CASSPRVMVDRGYSNQPQHF; CDR3nt: TGTGCCAGCTCACCACGGGTGATGGTAGACAGGGGGTATAGCAATCAGCCCCAGCATTTT
d_gene: NA; len: 17; j_gene: TRBJ2-1; abundance: NA; v_gene: TRBV19; CDR3aa: CASTPGPSRGGDNEQFF; CDR3nt: TGTGCCAGTACCCCGGGTCCCTCGAGGGGCGGGGACAATGAGCAGTTCTTC
d_gene: NA; len: 12; j_gene: TRBJ2-7; abundance: NA; v_gene: TRBV2; CDR3aa: CASKPGPLEQYF; CDR3nt: TGTGCCAGCAAACCTGGCCCCCTCGAGCAGTACTTC
d_gene: TRBD1; len: 14; j_gene: TRBJ2-1; abundance: NA; v_gene: TRBV7-2; CDR3aa: CASSYRTGHNEQFF; CDR3nt: TGTGCCAGCAGCTACAGGACAGGACACAATGAGCAGTTCTTC
d_gene: NA; len: 16; j_gene: TRBJ1-3; abundance: NA; v_gene: TRBV5-1; CDR3aa: CASSRITGFSGNTIYF; CDR3nt: TGCGCCAGCAGCCGCATAACAGGGTTCTCTGGAAACACCATATATTTT
d_gene: TRBD1; len: 13; j_gene: TRBJ1-1; abundance: NA; v_gene: TRBV5-1; CDR3aa: CASSPQGAAEAFF; CDR3nt: TGCGCCAGCAGCCCACAGGGGGCGGCTGAAGCTTTCTTT
d_gene: NA; len: 13; j_gene: TRBJ1-2; abundance: NA; v_gene: TRBV2; CDR3aa: CARGGHMNYGYTF; CDR3nt: TGTGCCAGGGGGGGACATATGAACTATGGCTACACCTTC
d_gene: TRBD1; len: 15; j_gene: TRBJ2-7; abundance: NA; v_gene: TRBV18; CDR3aa: CASSPRQGLDSEQYF; CDR3nt: TGTGCCAGCTCACCAAGACAGGGATTAGATAGCGAGCAGTACTTC
d_gene: TRBD1; len: 14; j_gene: TRBJ1-2; abundance: once; v_gene: TRBV5-1; CDR3aa: CASALDRGDYGYTF; CDR3nt: TGCGCCAGCGCCTTAGACAGGGGAGACTATGGCTACACCTTC
d_gene: TRBD2; len: 14; j_gene: TRBJ2-3; abundance: once; v_gene: TRBV29-1; CDR3aa: CSVQAGGLTNTQYF; CDR3nt: TGCAGCGTCCAAGCGGGGGGGCTGACGAATACGCAGTATTTT
d_gene: NA; len: 11; j_gene: TRBJ2-1; abundance: NA; v_gene: TRBV18; CDR3aa: CASSPSNEQFF; CDR3nt: TGTGCCAGCTCCCCCTCCAATGAGCAGTTCTTC
d_gene: NA; len: 17; j_gene: TRBJ1-5; abundance: NA; v_gene: TRBV18; CDR3aa: CASSLNLQETSNQPQHF; CDR3nt: TGTGCCAGCTCACTTAATCTACAGGAGACTAGCAATCAGCCCCAGCATTTT
d_gene: TRBD2; len: 14; j_gene: TRBJ2-7; abundance: NA; v_gene: TRBV2; CDR3aa: CASSDTSVSYEQYF; CDR3nt: TGTGCCAGCAGTGACACTAGCGTATCCTACGAGCAGTACTTC
d_gene: NA; len: 12; j_gene: TRBJ2-1; abundance: NA; v_gene: TRBV15; CDR3aa: CATSPSYNEQFF; CDR3nt: TGTGCCACCAGCCCGTCCTACAATGAGCAGTTCTTC
d_gene: TRBD1; len: 14; j_gene: TRBJ1-2; abundance: NA; v_gene: TRBV9; CDR3aa: CASSVATGFYGYTF; CDR3nt: TGTGCCAGCAGCGTGGCGACAGGGTTCTATGGCTACACCTTC
d_gene: NA; len: 16; j_gene: TRBJ2-2; abundance: NA; v_gene: TRBV7-9; CDR3aa: CASSQAQDRGMGELFF; CDR3nt: TGTGCCAGCAGCCAGGCGCAGGATCGAGGGATGGGGGAGCTGTTTTTT
d_gene: TRBD1; len: 14; j_gene: TRBJ1-5; abundance: NA; v_gene: TRBV27; CDR3aa: CASSPYRGRQPQHF; CDR3nt: TGTGCCAGCAGTCCCTACAGGGGTCGGCAGCCCCAGCATTTT
d_gene: TRBD1; len: 15; j_gene: TRBJ1-6; abundance: once; v_gene: TRBV2; CDR3aa: CASSVGDREDSPLHF; CDR3nt: TGTGCCAGCAGTGTTGGGGACAGGGAAGATTCACCCCTCCACTTT
d_gene: NA; len: 14; j_gene: TRBJ2-7; abundance: NA; v_gene: TRBV6-5; CDR3aa: CASGGQGPPYEQYF; CDR3nt: TGTGCCAGCGGAGGGCAGGGACCTCCCTACGAGCAGTACTTC
d_gene: NA; len: 15; j_gene: TRBJ2-3; abundance: once; v_gene: TRBV11-2; CDR3aa: CASSQMAQGTYTQYF; CDR3nt: TGTGCCAGCAGCCAGATGGCCCAGGGGACATATACGCAGTATTTT
d_gene: NA; len: 13; j_gene: TRBJ1-2; abundance: NA; v_gene: TRBV12-3/TRBV12-4; CDR3aa: CASSLSGTYGYTF; CDR3nt: TGTGCCAGCAGTTTATCAGGTACCTATGGCTACACCTTC
d_gene: TRBD1; len: 14; j_gene: TRBJ2-7; abundance: NA; v_gene: TRBV10-3; CDR3aa: CAIKPTGGTYEQYF; CDR3nt: TGTGCCATCAAACCGACAGGGGGGACCTACGAGCAGTACTTC
d_gene: TRBD1; len: 13; j_gene: TRBJ2-4; abundance: once; v_gene: TRBV6-5; CDR3aa: CASSRDRENIQYF; CDR3nt: TGTGCCAGCAGCCGGGACAGGGAAAACATTCAGTACTTC
d_gene: NA; len: 12; j_gene: TRBJ1-5; abundance: NA; v_gene: TRBV6-5; CDR3aa: CASRGPNQPQHF; CDR3nt: TGTGCATCCCGCGGGCCCAATCAGCCCCAGCATTTT
d_gene: TRBD2; len: 16; j_gene: TRBJ2-1; abundance: NA; v_gene: TRBV5-1; CDR3aa: CASSLNGGGSYNEQFF; CDR3nt: TGCGCCAGCAGCTTGAACGGCGGGGGGTCCTACAATGAGCAGTTCTTC